The 23 T cell receptor beta chains in this list originate from one sample, sequenced in a study of OX40 agonist ivuxolimab in advanced cancers. Data came from immunoSEQ multiplex PCR; TCRdb stores just in-frame clones and leaves some out. Altogether 45,000 to 55,000 clones are present, roughly 94% being singletons, with the ten largest covering approximately 12%. This material consisted of CD4+ or CD8+ T cells sorted from blood, taken in a trial of the OX40 agonist ivuxolimab. These receptors were taken from an adult with an advanced solid tumor such as melanoma, head and neck, liver or kidney cancer.

CDR3 protein: CASSQVGTYFYEQYF. In DNA form, the CDR3 reads TGCGCCAGCAGCCAAGTAGGGACTTACTTTTACGAGCAGTACTTC. The chain couples TRBV4-1 to TRBJ2-7, with D possibly being TRBD2 (6 bases). The CDR3 consists of 15 residues. The germline CDR1 and CDR2 sequences are MGHRA and YSYEKL. Trimming stripped 1 base from V and 4 bases from J, with 14 bases between.

A single count supports this clone. The genes are TRBV9 and TRBJ2-4; 7 positions match TRBD1. The V segment lost 0 bases and the J segment 11 bases; nucleotides outside the gene matches: 8. CDR1 is SGDLS, CDR2 YYNGEE, per germline. The CDR3 is 14 amino acids. CDR3 region: CASSVAGDSTFQYF. The CDR3 region has the DNA TGTGCCAGCAGCGTAGCTGGGGACAGTACCTTTCAGTACTTC.

This chain connects TRBV6-5 to TRBJ2-7, with 10 nucleotides matching TRBD2. The CDR3 consists of 15 residues. Germline CDR1 is MNHEY and CDR2 is SVGAGI. V shed 2 bases and J 4 bases; nucleotides not matched to a gene: 5. CDR3 sequence: CASSYTTSGNYEQYF. CDR3 DNA sequence: TGTGCCAGCAGTTACACCACTAGCGGGAATTACGAGCAGTACTTC.

This clone was seen a single time. The CDR3 coding sequence is TGTGCCATCAGTGAGTCCATAGCGTCTAACTACGAGCAGTACTTC. Translated, it gives CAISESIASNYEQYF. The chain couples TRBV10-3 to TRBJ2-7; perhaps TRBD2 as D (5 bases). Germline V gene lookup returns CDR1 ENHRY and CDR2 SYGVKD. The length of the CDR3 is 15 residues. The V and J ends lost 0 bases and 3 bases respectively, with 12 bases between them.

This clone was observed once. The V and J genes are TRBV19 and TRBJ2-2, with D hard to call. V lost 1 base, J lost 4 bases, and 4 bases lay in between. There are 13 residues in the CDR3. Germline assignment: CDR1 LNHDA and CDR2 SQIVND (reference sequence). CDR3 loop: CASSIGLTGELFF. In DNA form, the CDR3 reads TGTGCCAGTAGTATAGGACTCACCGGGGAGCTGTTTTTT.

This chain links TRBV11-2 with TRBJ2-1, with TRBD2 matching over 7 bases. The CDR3 totals 15 residues. Per the germline V gene, CDR1 is SGHAT and CDR2 is FQNNGV. V lost 1 base and J lost 6; bases outside the gene matches: 6. The DNA of the CDR3 is TGTGCCAGCAGCTTAGGGCTAGCGGAGCCCAATGAGCAGTTCTTC. This encodes CASSLGLAEPNEQFF. The whole variable domain, remainder taken from reference TRBV11-2 and TRBJ2-1, is EAGVAQSPRYKIIEKRQSVAFWCNPISGHATLYWYQQILGQGPKLLIQFQNNGVVDDSQLPKDRFSAERLKGVDSTLKIQPAKLEDSAVYLCASSLGLAEPNEQFFGPGTRLTVL.

The rearrangement uses TRBV9 and TRBJ2-3, with unresolved D. CDR3 size: 15 residues. The germline V gene has CDR1 SGDLS and CDR2 YYNGEE. V shed 4 bases and J shed 1 base, with 13 bases lying between them. The chain's CDR3 is CASSLGPAGTDTQYF. The CDR3 bases are TGTGCCAGCAGCTTGGGCCCGGCAGGCACAGATACGCAGTATTTT.

The CDR3 coding sequence is TGTGCCAGCAGCTCCTGGGACAGGGGGGGCTCTGGGGCCAACGTCCTGACTTTC. It encodes CASSSWDRGGSGANVLTF. The gene calls are TRBV11-1 and TRBJ2-6, with 11 nucleotides matching TRBD1. The CDR3 loop spans 18 amino acids. CDR1 SGHAT and CDR2 FQDESV come from the germline V gene (reference sequence). J was trimmed by 0 bases and V by 4 bases; bases with no gene match: 5.

This clone was seen only a few times. V usage is TRBV19 and J usage is TRBJ2-5; the D gene is possibly TRBD2 (5 bases). V was clipped by 5 bases and J by 5 bases, with 12 bases between them. Per germline, CDR1 LNHDA and CDR2 SQIVND (reference sequence). The length of the CDR3 is 13 residues. This CDR3 is CASSEVGGETQYF. The CDR3 region has the DNA TGTGCCAGTAGTGAGGTTGGAGGTGAGACCCAGTACTTC.

The chain uses TRBV19 and TRBJ2-7; 8 nucleotides align to TRBD2. The CDR3 is 15 residues long. Germline CDR1 is LNHDA and CDR2 is SQIVND (reference sequence). J gave up 6 bases and V 3 bases, and 10 bases lay outside the gene matches. CDR3 residues: CASSIGAGGVGEQYF. In nucleotides, the CDR3 is TGTGCCAGTAGTATTGGGGCGGGAGGCGTCGGCGAGCAGTACTTC.

This chain joins TRBV7-9 and TRBJ2-3, with 7 bases fitting TRBD1. Germline trimming cut 6 bases from V and 0 bases from J; bases unmatched to any gene: 6. The CDR3 runs 15 residues. The germline V gene encodes CDR1 SEHNR and CDR2 FQNEAQ (reference sequence). The chain's CDR3 is CASSSPGQSTDTQYF. The CDR3 DNA follows: TGTGCCAGCAGTTCCCCGGGACAGAGCACAGATACGCAGTATTTT.

The chain carries TRBV4-1 and TRBJ2-7, with 7 bases lining up with TRBD2. J lost 0 bases, V lost 0 bases, and 5 bases had no gene match. Germline CDR1 MGHRA, CDR2 YSYEKL. This CDR3 is built from 16 residues. CDR3 nucleotide sequence: TGCGCCAGCAGCCAAGATTCCGGGAGGCCCTCCTACGAGCAGTACTTC. Translating gives CASSQDSGRPSYEQYF.

The V and J genes are TRBV4-1 and TRBJ2-5, with 7 bases aligning to TRBD1. The CDR3 has 15 residues. V trimming: 5 bases; J trimming: 1 base; junction bases outside the gene matches: 7. Germline V gives CDR1 MGHRA, CDR2 YSYEKL. The CDR3 loop is CASSSTDRVQETQYF. The CDR3 DNA reads TGCGCCAGCAGCTCGACCGACAGGGTCCAAGAGACCCAGTACTTC.

This clone occurred once. This chain joins TRBV14 and TRBJ2-7; perhaps TRBD2 as D (5 bases). Trimming took 5 bases from V and 12 from J, leaving 17 bases between them. Germline-derived CDR1 and CDR2 are SGHDN and FVKESK. The CDR3 extends over 12 amino acids. CDR3 nucleotides: TGTGCCAGCAGCGAGGACTCTGTAAGGTGGTACTTC. It specifies CASSEDSVRWYF.

V and J are TRBV7-6 and TRBJ2-7; 9 bases align to TRBD2. The CDR3 totals 14 residues. The ends lost 1 base at V and 3 bases at J; junction bases unmatched: 1. In germline, CDR1 is SGHVS, CDR2 FNYEAQ. This chain's CDR3 is CASSLGAGGYEQYF. The DNA for the CDR3 is TGTGCCAGCAGCTTAGGAGCGGGAGGCTACGAGCAGTACTTC.

The chain uses TRBV4-1 and TRBJ1-2; D not resolved. V was clipped by 3 bases and J by 7 bases, with 18 bases between them. Per germline, CDR1 MGHRA and CDR2 YSYEKL. The CDR3 totals 15 residues. The CDR3 nucleotides are TGCGCCAGCAGCCATAGGACCGGAGTTTCGGGTGGCTACACCTTC. Protein: CASSHRTGVSGGYTF.

V usage is TRBV19 and J usage is TRBJ2-1; TRBD2 matches 12 bases. The CDR3 has 14 residues. The germline V gene has CDR1 LNHDA and CDR2 SQIVND (reference sequence). With 6 bases clipped from V and 10 bases from J, the junction kept 7 bases outside the gene matches. The CDR3 loop reads CASSLAGGPWEQFF. CDR3 coding DNA: TGTGCCAGTAGCCTAGCGGGAGGGCCCTGGGAGCAGTTCTTC.

This clone was observed a single time. The chain couples TRBV6-1 to TRBJ2-2; D remains ambiguous. Germline V gene data show CDR1 as MNHNS and CDR2 as SASEGT. This CDR3 is 19 amino acids long. The V and J ends lost 2 bases and 2 bases respectively, with 21 bases between them. CDR3 region: CASSEFVVSRELNTGELFF. The CDR3 DNA reads as TGTGCCAGCAGTGAATTCGTAGTCAGTAGGGAACTAAACACCGGGGAGCTGTTTTTT.

J is TRBJ2-6 and V is TRBV7-3; maybe TRBD1 (6 bases). Germline CDR1 and CDR2: SGHTA and FQGTGA. CDR3 length: 14 amino acids. Trimming took off 4 bases at V and 2 bases at J, with 6 bases between the two ends. In DNA form, the CDR3 reads TGTGCCAGCAGCTCAGGGGCTGGGGCCAACGTCCTGACTTTC. Protein product: CASSSGAGANVLTF.

The chain couples TRBV4-2 to TRBJ2-7; 7 bases map to TRBD2. Germline lookup yields CDR1 LGHNA and CDR2 YNFKEQ. With V trimmed by 1 base and J by 5 bases, 5 bases remained unmatched. The length of the CDR3 is 14 residues. Written as DNA, the CDR3 is TGTGCCAGCAGCCAAGCGGGAGGAATGAACGAGCAGTACTTC. As protein: CASSQAGGMNEQYF.

The V call is TRBV25-1, the J call TRBJ2-7, with no clear D. V lost 1 base and J 9 bases, leaving 22 bases between the germline ends. This CDR3 is built from 16 residues. Germline V gives CDR1 MGHDK, CDR2 SYGVNS. CDR3 protein: CASSESWEMGRLGQYF. The CDR3 coding sequence is TGTGCCAGCAGTGAATCTTGGGAAATGGGCCGCCTGGGGCAGTACTTC.

The J gene is TRBJ1-1, the V gene TRBV14; D remains unclear. There are 11 residues in the CDR3. The V gene lost 3 bases and the J gene lost 10 bases, with 9 bases spanning the gap. Germline loops: CDR1 SGHDN, CDR2 FVKESK. The CDR3 loop is CASSQGNGAFF. The CDR3 DNA sequence: TGTGCCAGCAGCCAGGGGAATGGAGCTTTCTTT.

This clone was picked up a small number of times. The chain combines TRBV9 with TRBJ2-6, with 9 bases lining up with TRBD1. The germline V gene has CDR1 SGDLS and CDR2 YYNGEE. The J segment lost 0 bases and the V segment lost 3 bases, leaving 10 bases of the junction unmatched. The CDR3 extends over 19 amino acids. Written as DNA, the CDR3 is TGTGCCAGCAGCGGGCCCCTGGACAGGGGAATCTCTGGGGCCAACGTCCTGACTTTC. Residues: CASSGPLDRGISGANVLTF.